This T cell receptor beta chain emerged from a study of OX40 agonist ivuxolimab in advanced cancers. This CDR3 is built from 14 residues. Germline V gene lookup returns CDR1 MDHEN and CDR2 SYDVKM. V lost 3 bases and J lost 2, with 10 bases in between. The data were produced by immunoSEQ multiplex PCR, yet TCRdb's version contains in-frame clones alone and is incomplete. The sample records about 61,000 clones, around 92% being singletons. Sequencing was performed on CD4+ or CD8+ T cells sorted from blood, taken in a trial of the OX40 agonist ivuxolimab. V gene TRBV28 combines with J gene TRBJ2-5; D is undetermined. The clonotype was recovered from an adult with an advanced solid tumor such as melanoma, head and neck, liver or kidney cancer. The CDR3 DNA follows: TGTGCCAGCAGTTTGTTAGGAATACAAGAGACCCAGTACTTC. This sequence encodes CASSLLGIQETQYF.